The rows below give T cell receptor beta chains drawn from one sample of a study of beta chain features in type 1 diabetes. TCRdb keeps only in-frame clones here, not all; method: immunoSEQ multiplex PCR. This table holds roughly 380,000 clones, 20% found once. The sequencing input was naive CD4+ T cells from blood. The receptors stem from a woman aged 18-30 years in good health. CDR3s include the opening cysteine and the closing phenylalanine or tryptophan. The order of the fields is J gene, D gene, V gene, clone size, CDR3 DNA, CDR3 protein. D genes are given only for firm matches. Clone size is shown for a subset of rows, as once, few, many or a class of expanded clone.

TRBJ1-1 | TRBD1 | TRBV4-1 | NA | TGCGCCAGCAGCCAACGACAGGGGGAAGCTTTCTTT | CASSQRQGEAFF
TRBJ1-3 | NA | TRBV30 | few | TGTGCCTGGAACCGGCTAGGGGGAACTGGAAACACCATATATTTT | CAWNRLGGTGNTIYF
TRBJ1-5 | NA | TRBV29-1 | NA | TGCAGCGTTGCTCAGGGGAGTACTCAGCCCCAGCATTTT | CSVAQGSTQPQHF
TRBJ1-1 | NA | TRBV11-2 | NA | TGTGCCAGCAGCTTACAGGGGAACACTGAAGCTTTCTTT | CASSLQGNTEAFF
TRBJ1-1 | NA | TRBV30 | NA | TGTGCCTGGGGTATTTATAGGGGCACTGAAGCTTTCTTT | CAWGIYRGTEAFF
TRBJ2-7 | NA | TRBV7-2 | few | TGTGCCAGCAGCCTGAACAGGGATCTCTACGAGCAGTACTTC | CASSLNRDLYEQYF
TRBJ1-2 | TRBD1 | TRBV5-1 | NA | TGCGCCAGCAGCCCGGAGGGACAGTACTATGGCTACACCTTC | CASSPEGQYYGYTF
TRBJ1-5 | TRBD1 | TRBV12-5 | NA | TGTGCTAGTGGTTTGGTTCCAGGCCCTGACAGGGACAATCAGCCCCAGCATTTT | CASGLVPGPDRDNQPQHF
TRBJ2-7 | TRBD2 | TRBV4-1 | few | TGCGCCAGCAGCCAAGATTCGCTAGCGGGGGACTACGAGCAGTACTTC | CASSQDSLAGDYEQYF
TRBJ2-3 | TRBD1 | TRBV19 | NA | TGTGCCAGTTCCGGGACAGTCACAGATACGCAGTATTTT | CASSGTVTDTQYF
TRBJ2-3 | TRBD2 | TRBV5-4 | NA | TGTGCCAGCAGTGAGGGACTAGCGGGCACAGATACGCAGTATTTT | CASSEGLAGTDTQYF
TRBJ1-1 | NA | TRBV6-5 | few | TGTGCCAGCAGTTACTCCCTTACCCTAAACACTGAAGCTTTCTTT | CASSYSLTLNTEAFF
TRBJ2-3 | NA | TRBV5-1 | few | TGCGCCAGTCAGACGGGACTTCGAAGCACAGATACGCAGTATTTT | CASQTGLRSTDTQYF
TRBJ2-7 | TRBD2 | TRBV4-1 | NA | TGCGCCAGCAGCCAGGCACGACTAGCGGATTTCTCCTACGAGCAGTACTTC | CASSQARLADFSYEQYF
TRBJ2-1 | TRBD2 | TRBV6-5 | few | TGTGCCAGCAGTAGCGGGAGTAGTCCCTACAATGAGCAGTTCTTC | CASSSGSSPYNEQFF
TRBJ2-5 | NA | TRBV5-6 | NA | TGTGCCAGCAGCTTGGGAGGGATCCAAGAGACCCAGTACTTC | CASSLGGIQETQYF
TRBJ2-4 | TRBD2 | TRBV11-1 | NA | TGTGCCAGCAGCACCGGGACTAGCGGGAGGGCTATCCAGTACTTC | CASSTGTSGRAIQYF
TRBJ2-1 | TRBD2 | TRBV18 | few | TGTGCCAGCTCACCACCTGGGACTAGCGGGTACTACAATGAGCAGTTCTTC | CASSPPGTSGYYNEQFF
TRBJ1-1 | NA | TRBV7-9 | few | TGTGCCAGCAGCTTTAGTGGGAACACTGAAGCTTTCTTT | CASSFSGNTEAFF
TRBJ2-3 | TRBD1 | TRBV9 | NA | TGTGCCAGCAGCGCGGGACAGGGATCGGATACGCAGTATTTT | CASSAGQGSDTQYF
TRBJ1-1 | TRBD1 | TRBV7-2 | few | TGTGCCAGCAGCTTAGTGGAGGGGGCTACTGAAGCTTTCTTT | CASSLVEGATEAFF
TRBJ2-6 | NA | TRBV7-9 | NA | TGTGCCAGCACCCTGCTAGGTACTGGGGCCAACGTCCTGACTTTC | CASTLLGTGANVLTF
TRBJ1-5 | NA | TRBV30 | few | TGTGCCTGGAGCCCACTAATCAGGGGCAGCAATCAGCCCCAGCATTTT | CAWSPLIRGSNQPQHF
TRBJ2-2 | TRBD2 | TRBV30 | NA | TGTGCCTCTTCTAGCGGGAGGAACACCGGGGAGCTGTTTTTT | CASSSGRNTGELFF
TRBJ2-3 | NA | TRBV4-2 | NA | TGTGCCAGCAGCCAGATGGAGACAGATACGCAGTATTTT | CASSQMETDTQYF